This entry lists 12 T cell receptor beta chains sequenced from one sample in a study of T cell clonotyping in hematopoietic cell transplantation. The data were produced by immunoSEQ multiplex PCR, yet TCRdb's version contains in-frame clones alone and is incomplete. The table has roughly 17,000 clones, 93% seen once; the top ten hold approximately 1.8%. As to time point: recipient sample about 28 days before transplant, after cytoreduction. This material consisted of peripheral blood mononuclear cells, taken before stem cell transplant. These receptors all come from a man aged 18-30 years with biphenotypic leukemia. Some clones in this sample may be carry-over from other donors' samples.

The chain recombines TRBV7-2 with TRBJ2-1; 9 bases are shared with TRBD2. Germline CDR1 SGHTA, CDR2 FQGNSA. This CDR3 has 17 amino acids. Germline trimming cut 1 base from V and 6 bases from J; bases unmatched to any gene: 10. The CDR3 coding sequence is TGTGCCAGCAGCTTAGTTTCTAGCGGGGACTCGCGCAATGAGCAGTTCTTC. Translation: CASSLVSSGDSRNEQFF.

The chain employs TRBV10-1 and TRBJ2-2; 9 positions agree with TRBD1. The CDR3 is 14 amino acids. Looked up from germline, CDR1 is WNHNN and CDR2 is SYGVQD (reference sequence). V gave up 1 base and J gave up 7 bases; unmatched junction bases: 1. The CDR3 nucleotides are TGCGCCAGCAGTGAGTGGACAGGGGTCGGGGAGCTGTTTTTT. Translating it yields CASSEWTGVGELFF.

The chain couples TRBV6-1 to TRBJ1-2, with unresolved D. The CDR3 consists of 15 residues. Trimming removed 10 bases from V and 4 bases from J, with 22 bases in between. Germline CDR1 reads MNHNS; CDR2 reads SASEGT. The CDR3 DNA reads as TGTGCCACCGACGGTCCCCCCTCTGGAGTCTATGGCTACACCTTC. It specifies CATDGPPSGVYGYTF.

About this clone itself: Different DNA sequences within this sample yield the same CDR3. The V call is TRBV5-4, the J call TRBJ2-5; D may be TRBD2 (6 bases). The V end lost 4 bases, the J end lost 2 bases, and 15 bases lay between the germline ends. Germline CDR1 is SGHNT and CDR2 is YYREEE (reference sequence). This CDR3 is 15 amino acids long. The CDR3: CASSLEPGLQETQYF. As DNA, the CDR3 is TGTGCCAGCAGCCTGGAACCGGGACTTCAAGAGACCCAGTACTTC.

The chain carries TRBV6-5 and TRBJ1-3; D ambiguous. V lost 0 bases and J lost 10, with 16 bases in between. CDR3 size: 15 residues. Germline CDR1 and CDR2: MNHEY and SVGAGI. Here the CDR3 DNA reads TGTGCCAGCAGTTACTCGTTCGGCGGTATGGCTACCATATATTTT. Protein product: CASSYSFGGMATIYF.

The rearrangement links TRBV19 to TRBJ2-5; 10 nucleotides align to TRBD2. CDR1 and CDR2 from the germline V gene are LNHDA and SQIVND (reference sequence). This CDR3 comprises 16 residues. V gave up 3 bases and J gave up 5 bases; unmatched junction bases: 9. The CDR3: CASSIGTSDFGETQYF. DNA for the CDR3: TGTGCCAGTAGTATTGGGACTAGCGATTTTGGGGAGACCCAGTACTTC.

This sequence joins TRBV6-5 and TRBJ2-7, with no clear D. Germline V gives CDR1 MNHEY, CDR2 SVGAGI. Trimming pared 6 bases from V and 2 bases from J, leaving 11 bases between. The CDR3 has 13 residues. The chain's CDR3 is CASRRPLTYEQYF. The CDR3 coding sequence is TGTGCCAGCAGGAGACCCCTCACCTACGAGCAGTACTTC.

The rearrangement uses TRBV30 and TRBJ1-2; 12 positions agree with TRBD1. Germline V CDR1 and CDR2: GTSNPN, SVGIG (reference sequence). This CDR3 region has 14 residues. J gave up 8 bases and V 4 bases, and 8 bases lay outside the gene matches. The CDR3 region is CAWKPGQGAEGYTF. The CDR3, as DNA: TGTGCCTGGAAACCGGGACAGGGGGCGGAGGGCTACACCTTC.

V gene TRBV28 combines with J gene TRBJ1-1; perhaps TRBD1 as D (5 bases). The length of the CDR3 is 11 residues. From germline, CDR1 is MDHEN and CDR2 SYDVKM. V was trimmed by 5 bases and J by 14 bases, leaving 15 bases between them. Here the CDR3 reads CASSVTRGHFF. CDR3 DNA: TGTGCCAGCAGTGTTACCAGAGGACACTTCTTT.

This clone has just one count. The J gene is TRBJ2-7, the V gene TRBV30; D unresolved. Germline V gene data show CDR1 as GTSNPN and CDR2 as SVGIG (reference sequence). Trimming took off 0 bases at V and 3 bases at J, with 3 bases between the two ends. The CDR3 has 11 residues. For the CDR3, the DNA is TGTGCCTGGAGTGTAATCTACGAGCAGTACTTC. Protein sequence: CAWSVIYEQYF.

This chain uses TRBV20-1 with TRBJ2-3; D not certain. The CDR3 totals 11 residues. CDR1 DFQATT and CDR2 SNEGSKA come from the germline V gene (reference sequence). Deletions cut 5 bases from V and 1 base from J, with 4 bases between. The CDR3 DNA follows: TGCAGTGCTGATCGCACAGATACGCAGTATTTT. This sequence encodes CSADRTDTQYF.

The CDR3 coding sequence is TGTGCCAGCAGCTTAAGGCAGGGTACCCAGCCCCAGCATTTT. Encoded protein: CASSLRQGTQPQHF. The rearrangement uses TRBV7-2 and TRBJ1-5; a possible D gene is TRBD1 (5 bases). CDR3 size: 14 residues. Trimming removed 2 bases at V and 7 bases at J, with 12 bases between. Germline V gene sequence: CDR1 SGHTA, CDR2 FQGNSA.